A single sample gave rise to the 25 T cell receptor beta chains below, sequenced in a study of T cell responses to AZD1222 COVID-19 vaccine. Assay used: immunoSEQ multiplex PCR; TCRdb lists only in-frame clones, some missing. The table lists 100,000 to 150,000 clones, 80% to 90% of them singletons. Source: peripheral blood, taken on day 0 of AZD1222 vaccination. The receptors here all came from an adult in good health.

This clone was seen repeatedly, ten times or more. V gene TRBV15 combines with J gene TRBJ1-1; D remains unclear. Germline V gene lookup returns CDR1 LNHNV and CDR2 YYDKDF (reference sequence). The CDR3 covers 12 residues. V shed 5 bases and J shed 3 bases, with 7 bases lying between them. The CDR3 DNA reads as TGTGCCACCAGCCCTGGGTACACTGAAGCTTTCTTT. Translated: CATSPGYTEAFF.

This chain joins TRBV2 and TRBJ1-1; D possibly corresponds to TRBD1 (5 bases). CDR1 SNHLY and CDR2 FYNNEI come from the germline V gene. The CDR3 length is 13 residues. V lost 2 bases and J 5 bases, leaving 9 bases between the germline ends. The CDR3 bases are TGTGCCAGCAGTGAATTGGGGGATACTGAAGCTTTCTTT. This translates into CASSELGDTEAFF.

The chain uses TRBV30 and TRBJ2-1; 8 bases map to TRBD1. Looked up from germline, CDR1 is GTSNPN and CDR2 is SVGIG (reference sequence). This CDR3 is 13 amino acids long. V was clipped by 7 bases and J by 10 bases; unmatched bases: 12. CDR3 in amino acids: CASEQGAHFEQFF. The CDR3 DNA is TGTGCCTCAGAGCAGGGGGCCCACTTCGAGCAGTTCTTC.

This chain uses TRBV4-1 with TRBJ2-7; D remains unclear. The CDR3 sequence is 13 residues long. Per germline, CDR1 MGHRA and CDR2 YSYEKL. With 0 bases removed from V and 2 bases from J, the gap between germline ends came to 5 bases. The CDR3 region has the DNA TGCGCCAGCAGCCAAGACAGAGCCTACGAGCAGTACTTC. Translation: CASSQDRAYEQYF.

V usage is TRBV5-1 and J usage is TRBJ2-3; TRBD2 matches 13 bases. There are 17 residues in the CDR3. The V segment lost 2 bases and the J segment 9 bases; nucleotides outside the gene matches: 12. CDR1 and CDR2 (germline): SGHRS, YFSETQ. CDR3 bases: TGCGCCAGCAGCTTCAAAACTAGCGGGAGGGGGGCGATCACGCAGTATTTT. This encodes CASSFKTSGRGAITQYF. Looking up the rest from reference TRBV5-1 and TRBJ2-3 gives the full variable domain: KAGVTQTPRYLIKTRGQQVTLSCSPISGHRSVSWYQQTPGQGLQFLFEYFSETQRNKGNFPGRFSGRQFSNSRSEMNVSTLELGDSALYLCASSFKTSGRGAITQYFGPGTRLTVL.

This clone was recorded once. The gene calls are TRBV5-1 and TRBJ1-1; D call uncertain. This CDR3 is built from 13 residues. The germline V gene has CDR1 SGHRS and CDR2 YFSETQ. Trimming took off 0 bases at V and 1 base at J, with 4 bases between the two ends. CDR3 residues: CASSLDPNTEAFF. CDR3 sequence (DNA): TGCGCCAGCAGCTTGGATCCGAACACTGAAGCTTTCTTT.

The chain carries TRBV19 and TRBJ1-3, with 7 nucleotides matching TRBD1. The J segment lost 0 bases and the V segment lost 3 bases, leaving 5 bases of the junction unmatched. This CDR3 contains 16 residues. Germline CDR1 LNHDA, CDR2 SQIVND (reference sequence). DNA for the CDR3: TGTGCCAGTAGTATTTGGGACAGCCGCTCTGGAAACACCATATATTTT. This translates into CASSIWDSRSGNTIYF.

The rearrangement joins TRBV6-5 to TRBJ2-6; D gene unclear. Germline V gene data show CDR1 as MNHEY and CDR2 as SVGAGI. The length of the CDR3 is 15 residues. The V gene lost 4 bases and the J gene lost 0 bases, with 7 bases spanning the gap. The CDR3 region has the DNA TGTGCCAGCAGTTTGACGGCCTCTGGGGCCAACGTCCTGACTTTC. Translated: CASSLTASGANVLTF.

This chain links TRBV9 with TRBJ2-3; 9 positions agree with TRBD1. This CDR3 region has 16 residues. Germline V gene data show CDR1 as SGDLS and CDR2 as YYNGEE. V lost 0 bases and J lost 1; bases outside the gene matches: 3. CDR3 in amino acids: CASSVGDRAGTDTQYF. The DNA for the CDR3 is TGTGCCAGCAGCGTAGGGGACAGGGCTGGCACAGATACGCAGTATTTT.

The chain has TRBV3-1 (or the pseudogene TRBV3-2) and TRBJ1-1; D gene unclear. Germline V gives CDR1 LGHDT, CDR2 YNNKEL (reference sequence). Trimming left V 2 bases short and J 4 bases short, with 11 bases between. This CDR3 region has 14 residues. The CDR3 DNA reads TGTGCCAGCAGCCAAAGTGGTGAAGGCACTGAAGCTTTCTTT. The encoded protein is CASSQSGEGTEAFF.

The chain links TRBV30 to TRBJ2-7, with D unclear. CDR1 GTSNPN and CDR2 SVGIG come from the germline V gene (reference sequence). The V gene lost 2 bases and the J gene lost 7 bases, with 15 bases spanning the gap. The CDR3 length is 13 residues. The CDR3 sequence is CAWSRGGAMEQYF. CDR3 sequence (DNA): TGTGCCTGGAGTCGCGGCGGCGCCATGGAGCAGTACTTC.

The rearrangement uses TRBV5-1 and TRBJ1-5; maybe TRBD1 (5 bases). The germline V gene encodes CDR1 SGHRS and CDR2 YFSETQ. V was shortened by 4 bases and J by 2 bases, with 10 bases between the two germline ends. The CDR3 totals 14 residues. DNA for the CDR3: TGCGCCAGCAGCCTTACAGGAGGCAATCAGCCCCAGCATTTT. This translates into CASSLTGGNQPQHF.

The CDR3 reads CAWSVTGFQPQHF. DNA of the CDR3: TGTGCCTGGAGTGTGACAGGGTTTCAGCCCCAGCATTTT. The genes are TRBV30 and TRBJ1-5, with 7 positions matching TRBD1. This CDR3 has 13 residues. Per the germline V gene, CDR1 is GTSNPN and CDR2 is SVGIG (reference sequence). V was clipped by 0 bases and J by 6 bases; unmatched bases: 2.

The CDR3 loop reads CASSPSQGSTDTQYF. The CDR3 DNA reads TGTGCCAGCTCACCAAGTCAGGGTAGCACAGATACGCAGTATTTT. This rearrangement joins TRBV18 to TRBJ2-3, with D maybe TRBD1 (5 bases). With 2 bases removed from V and 0 bases from J, the gap between germline ends came to 9 bases. The germline CDR1 and CDR2 sequences are KGHSH and LQKENI. The CDR3 runs to 15 residues.

The chain is built from TRBV15 and TRBJ1-1; unclear D gene. Deletions cut 1 base from V and 5 bases from J, with 14 bases between. The CDR3 loop spans 15 amino acids. Per the germline V gene, CDR1 is LNHNV and CDR2 is YYDKDF (reference sequence). The CDR3, as DNA: TGTGCCACCAGCAGAGTAAGGTCAGGAGGAACTGAAGCTTTCTTT. Amino acid sequence: CATSRVRSGGTEAFF.

The sample holds a few counts of this clone. This rearrangement joins TRBV11-2 to TRBJ1-3; 8 bases line up with TRBD1. The CDR3 length is 14 residues. J gave up 2 bases and V 6 bases, and 3 bases lay outside the gene matches. Germline V gene lookup returns CDR1 SGHAT and CDR2 FQNNGV. The CDR3 sequence: CASSRTGPGNTIYF. CDR3 in DNA: TGTGCCAGCAGTAGGACAGGGCCTGGAAACACCATATATTTT.

This clone was seen only once. V is TRBV6-5 and J is TRBJ2-1; D is ambiguous. Between the trimmed V and J ends, which lost 6 bases and 6 bases, there was a span of 15 bases. From germline, CDR1 is MNHEY and CDR2 SVGAGI. The CDR3 totals 14 residues. CDR3 residues: CASRPDPQRNEQFF. CDR3 sequence (DNA): TGTGCCAGCAGACCGGACCCCCAGCGCAATGAGCAGTTCTTC.

The gene calls are TRBV6-5 and TRBJ2-2; unclear D gene. This CDR3 comprises 13 residues. CDR1 and CDR2 (germline): MNHEY, SVGAGI. Trimming removed 6 bases from V and 1 base from J, with 6 bases in between. The CDR3 DNA reads TGTGCCAGCAGGGCCCGGAACACCGGGGAGCTGTTTTTT. Protein product: CASRARNTGELFF.

The V call is TRBV7-6, the J call TRBJ2-7; TRBD1 aligns across 8 bases. This CDR3 has 15 amino acids. Unmatched junction bases numbered 5, after V lost 0 bases and J lost 4 bases. Germline CDR1 reads SGHVS; CDR2 reads FNYEAQ. CDR3 DNA: TGTGCCAGCAGCTTAGCGGCGCAGGGGGCTTACGAGCAGTACTTC. It codes for CASSLAAQGAYEQYF.

The chain recombines TRBV19 with TRBJ1-4; D uncertain. Trimming left V 6 bases short and J 7 bases short, with 12 bases between. This CDR3 contains 13 residues. CDR1 and CDR2 (germline): LNHDA, SQIVND (reference sequence). Here the CDR3 DNA reads TGTGCCAGTAGCGTCCGGCAAATTGAAAAACTGTTTTTT. This sequence encodes CASSVRQIEKLFF.

V gene TRBV30 combines with J gene TRBJ1-1; TRBD1 matches 8 bases. The germline CDR1 and CDR2 sequences are GTSNPN and SVGIG (reference sequence). There are 13 residues in the CDR3. V was clipped by 8 bases and J by 10 bases; unmatched bases: 15. CDR3 protein: CAGLDRVVIGAFF. The CDR3 DNA reads TGTGCCGGCTTGGACAGGGTCGTAATTGGAGCTTTCTTT.

This chain links TRBV29-1 with TRBJ2-7; perhaps D is TRBD1 or TRBD2 (5 bases each). V was shortened by 7 bases and J by 1 base, with 29 bases between the two germline ends. The CDR3 totals 18 residues. Germline V lookup: CDR1 SQVTM, CDR2 ANQGSEA. CDR3 protein: CSAEGWADSTQKSYEQYF. CDR3 nucleotide sequence: TGCAGCGCCGAGGGGTGGGCGGATTCCACCCAAAAATCCTACGAGCAGTACTTC.

This clone was counted only a few times. The chain employs TRBV5-1 and TRBJ2-2, with no clear D. Germline V gives CDR1 SGHRS, CDR2 YFSETQ. The CDR3 has 15 residues. Trimming took off 1 base at V and 3 bases at J, with 10 bases between the two ends. The CDR3 here is CASSLFPGDTGELFF. Here the CDR3 DNA reads TGCGCCAGCAGCTTGTTTCCAGGCGACACCGGGGAGCTGTTTTTT.

There are a few counts of this clone. V usage is TRBV12-3 or TRBV12-4 and J usage is TRBJ2-7, with D tentatively TRBD1 (6 bases). The CDR3 totals 13 residues. Trimming took 3 bases from V and 4 from J, leaving 10 bases between them. The DNA of the CDR3 is TGTGCCAGCAGTTTGCGGACAGCTTACGAGCAGTACTTC. Translation: CASSLRTAYEQYF.

The genes are TRBV18 and TRBJ2-1; no definite D call. This CDR3 spans 14 amino acids. The germline V gene encodes CDR1 KGHSH and CDR2 LQKENI. The germline V and J ends were trimmed by 7 bases and 2 bases, with 12 bases remaining between them. This CDR3 is CASLRVPPYNEQFF. The CDR3 DNA reads as TGTGCCAGCTTAAGGGTGCCACCCTACAATGAGCAGTTCTTC.